Following are 8 T cell receptor beta chains from one sample sequenced in a study of blood T cell repertoires in COVID-19. The assay was immunoSEQ multiplex PCR, and TCRdb's table has in-frame clones only and misses some. The sample has fewer than 350,000 clones; around 90% are singletons. Sequencing used PBMCs or T cells enriched from blood (not recorded which). Every receptor here comes from a woman between 35 and 50 years old who had recovered from COVID-19.

The V gene is TRBV12-1, the J gene TRBJ2-1; TRBD2, the table's D call, was not compared with the DNA. TRBV12-1 is given as a pseudogene. This CDR3 region has 14 residues. The CDR3 bases are TGTGCCAGCAGCCCCGGGACTACCTACAATGAGCAGTTCTTC. This encodes CASSPGTTYNEQFF.

The chain uses TRBV7-2 and TRBJ2-7, with D hard to call. Deletions cut 5 bases from V and 5 bases from J, with 13 bases between. Germline-derived CDR1 and CDR2 are SGHTA and FQGNSA. This CDR3 comprises 13 residues. The CDR3 protein is CASSPSRGDEQYF. The CDR3 nucleotides are TGTGCCAGCAGCCCCAGCCGCGGAGACGAGCAGTACTTC.

The genes are TRBV7-2 and TRBJ2-5; D is undetermined. The V gene lost 7 bases and the J gene lost 0 bases, with 6 bases spanning the gap. CDR3 length equals 12 residues. CDR1 is SGHTA and CDR2 is FQGNSA in the germline V gene. The CDR3 loop is CASTQYQETQYF. CDR3 bases: TGTGCCAGCACCCAGTACCAAGAGACCCAGTACTTC.

The chain employs TRBV29-1 and TRBJ1-6; 8 bases are a match to TRBD1. V lost 6 bases, J lost 9 bases, and 7 bases stayed unmatched. The CDR3 extends over 13 amino acids. Germline values: CDR1 SQVTM, CDR2 ANQGSEA. CDR3 sequence (DNA): TGCAGCGTCCAACAGGGGGAGGGTTCACCCCTCCACTTT. It translates to CSVQQGEGSPLHF.

A single count supports this clone. This chain joins TRBV30 and TRBJ2-7; TRBD2 is a possible D gene (5 bases). The V gene's germline CDR1 is GTSNPN and CDR2 SVGIG (reference sequence). The CDR3 sequence is 15 residues long. The ends were cut back, 3 bases at V and 2 bases at J, with 17 bases in the middle. CDR3 nucleotides: TGTGCCTGGAGCCCCAAGTTAGGGAGAGCCTACGAGCAGTACTTC. As protein: CAWSPKLGRAYEQYF.

The rearrangement links TRBV9 to TRBJ2-2, with 11 positions matching TRBD2. The CDR3 has 20 amino acids. Per germline, CDR1 SGDLS and CDR2 YYNGEE. Trimming at V came to 0 bases and at J to 5 bases, leaving 15 bases not matched to a gene. For the CDR3, the DNA is TGTGCCAGCAGCGTAGCTCTGGGTCTAGCGGGGGGAAGAGGGACCGGGGAGCTGTTTTTT. Protein sequence: CASSVALGLAGGRGTGELFF.

The V and J genes are TRBV4-3 and TRBJ2-3; 7 bases align to TRBD2. The CDR3 runs to 16 residues. The germline gives CDR1 LGHNA, CDR2 YSLEER. V shed 5 bases, J shed 1 base, and the junction held 9 bases outside the gene matches. The CDR3 loop reads CASSLSGTKGTDTQYF. DNA for the CDR3: TGCGCCAGCAGCTTATCCGGGACTAAGGGCACAGATACGCAGTATTTT.

This clone was counted many times. The chain is built from TRBV7-2 and TRBJ2-1; no clear D. Germline loops: CDR1 SGHTA, CDR2 FQGNSA. Trimming shortened V by 3 bases and J by 4 bases, and 13 bases separated the two germline ends. This CDR3 contains 15 residues. CDR3 region: CASSFLAPSYNEQFF. Here the CDR3 DNA reads TGTGCCAGCAGCTTCCTGGCCCCGTCTTACAATGAGCAGTTCTTC.